This T cell receptor beta chain stems from a study of OX40 agonist ivuxolimab in advanced cancers. Across the whole study: Dose-escalation patients were diagnosed with hepatocellular carcinoma, melanoma, renal cell cancer or head and neck cancer.

The repertoire was sequenced with immunoSEQ multiplex PCR; TCRdb's copy has only in-frame clones and lacks some. The table has some 77,000 clones, around 86% seen once; the top ten hold 0.9% to 1.2%. The study, taken as a whole, reports: In CD8+ T cells, expanded clones were on average more numerous than in CD4+. The work left the antigen specificity of expanded peripheral T cells undetermined.

Germline CDR1 MNHNY, CDR2 SVGAGI (reference sequence). Trimming took off 6 bases at V and 3 bases at J, with 14 bases between the two ends. The CDR3 runs 14 residues. Concerning this clone itself: Its antigen is not known.

Patients had blood sampled at baseline and again on cycle 4 day 1 and cycle 7 day 1. The chain uses TRBV6-6 and TRBJ1-2, with D tentatively TRBD1 (5 bases). The sample consisted of CD4+ or CD8+ T cells sorted from blood, taken in a trial of the OX40 agonist ivuxolimab. This clonotype was sampled from an adult with an advanced solid tumor such as melanoma, head and neck, liver or kidney cancer. The CDR3 is CASSGGSSDYGYTF. In DNA, the CDR3 is TGTGCCAGCAGCGGGGGGTCTAGTGACTATGGCTACACCTTC.